These 8 T cell receptor beta chains came from one sample sequenced in a study of blood T cells in healthy people across ages. It was with a sample-barcoded 5' primer and a J-beta primer mix that a second PCR of roughly 7 to 12 cycles was run. MiXCR was run by TCRdb on the 5' RACE reads, yielding one entry per CDR3 protein. The sample yields around 790,000 distinct CDR3 sequences, roughly 44% seen once. Source material: blood. The receptors stem from a man aged 55 to 70 in good health.

The chain is built from TRBV28 and TRBJ1-4; D perhaps matches TRBD1 (6 bases). With 8 bases removed from V and 9 bases from J, the gap between germline ends came to 13 bases. The CDR3 extends over 12 amino acids. Germline V gives CDR1 MDHEN, CDR2 SYDVKM. CDR3 sequence (DNA): TGTGCCAGCGGGAATACAGGGAAAAAACTGTTTTTT. It specifies CASGNTGKKLFF.

This chain uses TRBV25-1 with TRBJ1-1; D is undetermined. Germline CDR1 reads MGHDK; CDR2 reads SYGVNS. The V gene lost 6 bases and the J gene lost 7 bases, with 9 bases spanning the gap. This CDR3 is built from 11 residues. The CDR3 DNA is TGTGCCAGCAGGCAGGCACTTGAAGCTTTCTTT. Its protein is CASRQALEAFF.

The V gene is TRBV20-1, the J gene TRBJ1-6, with D possibly TRBD1 on 5 matching bases. The CDR3 runs to 17 residues. The V and J ends lost 2 bases and 3 bases respectively, with 17 bases between them. Germline V gives CDR1 DFQATT, CDR2 SNEGSKA (reference sequence). CDR3 DNA: TGCAGTGCTAGACCAGGGACGGGACCGATCTATAATTCACCCCTCCACTTT. It is translated as CSARPGTGPIYNSPLHF.

As regards this clonotype: A much more abundant neighbour one base away suggests this may be a read error. The chain combines TRBV20-1 with TRBJ2-3; a possible D gene is TRBD1 (6 bases). V gave up 4 bases and J gave up 6 bases, with 20 bases separating them. The germline V gene encodes CDR1 DFQATT and CDR2 SNEGSKA (reference sequence). The CDR3 is 15 amino acids. The CDR3 protein is CSANYRDKGTDTQYF. The CDR3 region has the DNA TGCAGTGCTAACTACCGGGACAAGGGAACGGATACGCAGTATTTT.

The chain links TRBV6-5 to TRBJ2-5, with TRBD1 matching over 11 bases. This CDR3 region has 14 residues. The trim removed 5 bases at V and 11 bases at J, leaving 10 bases unmatched. From germline, CDR1 is MNHEY and CDR2 SVGAGI. The CDR3 sequence is CASSLLGTGGVQYF. The CDR3 nucleotides are TGTGCCAGCAGTCTTCTGGGGACAGGGGGTGTGCAGTACTTC.

The table lists this clonotype with a count of one. J is TRBJ2-1 and V is TRBV7-2, with TRBD1 matching over 9 bases. Per germline, CDR1 SGHTA and CDR2 FQGNSA. The CDR3 sequence is 16 residues long. V shed 6 bases and J 1 base; nucleotides not matched to a gene: 7. The chain's CDR3 is CASRLRGTGSYNEQFF. CDR3 sequence (DNA): TGTGCCAGCAGACTTAGAGGGACAGGGTCCTACAATGAGCAGTTCTTC.

This clonotype was recorded a few times. The V call is TRBV7-2, the J call TRBJ2-1; possible D gene TRBD2, 6 bases. The CDR3 loop spans 13 amino acids. Germline V gene data show CDR1 as SGHTA and CDR2 as FQGNSA. Trimming took 7 bases from V and 6 from J, leaving 13 bases between them. CDR3 sequence reads: CASTQWEANEQFF. The CDR3 region has the DNA TGTGCCAGCACCCAGTGGGAGGCCAATGAGCAGTTCTTC.

Comments on this clonotype: Its ends do not fully match the called genes, so a read error is possible. The rearrangement uses TRBV7-6 and TRBJ1-1, with a tentative D call TRBD1 (6 bases). The germline V gene has CDR1 SGHVS and CDR2 FNYEAQ. This CDR3 is built from 16 residues. In nucleotides, the CDR3 is TGTGCCAGCAGCTCCCAGGGGAACAGGGTGAACACTGAACCTTTCTTT. As protein: CASSSQGNRVNTEPFF.